The clone carrying this TCR beta chain was observed a few times. The sample is drawn from a study of naive and memory T cell subsets. An equimolar mix of two oligonucleotides served as the beta constant-region primer for TRBC1 and TRBC2. The ligated cDNA underwent four PCR rounds using SP2 and nested alpha and beta constant-region primers. TCRdb re-called the UMI-ligation and nested PCR reads with MiXCR, one entry per CDR3 protein. The table records 85,000 or so distinct CDR3 sequences, approximately 10% of them present only once. V was pared by 1 base and J by 3 bases, with 7 bases between. CDR3 length: 14 amino acids. Germline V lookup: CDR1 PRHDT, CDR2 FYEKMQ (reference sequence). Four subsets defined by CD45RA and CD27 were sorted after CD3, CD4, CD8 and live/dead staining.

The TCR originated in a human donor in good health. The genes are TRBV13 and TRBJ2-1, with D uncertain. The sequencing sample was made of naive CD8+ T cells from blood. The CDR3 is CASSLEASYNEQFF. CDR3 nucleotides: TGTGCCAGCAGCTTAGAAGCCAGCTACAATGAGCAGTTCTTC.